The sequence of this T cell receptor beta chain was determined in a study of T cell clones after liver transplantation. In the study overall: Third-party-reactive TCRbeta sequences from pre-transplant mixed lymphocyte reactions served as antigen-independent comparators. Samples came pre-transplant, pre-randomization before withdrawal, and post-randomization after withdrawal ended. Patients counted as tolerant after at least one year off all immunosuppression, enzymes not exceeding twice normal.

Assay used: immunoSEQ multiplex PCR; TCRdb lists only in-frame clones, some missing. The sample yields tens of thousands of clones, roughly 85% seen once. The sample here was CD4+ T cells from blood, taken at the 22-month timepoint. The receptor was derived from a human patient who received a liver transplant. Some T cells may originate from the graft donor.

CDR3 sequence (DNA): TGCGCCAGCAGCCAAGGAGGTTCAACAACTGGAAACACCATATATTTT. This codes for CASSQGGSTTGNTIYF. V and J are TRBV4-3 and TRBJ1-3, with D uncertain. The CDR3 is 16 residues long. CDR1 is LGHNA and CDR2 is YSLEER in the germline V gene. Trimming shortened V by 1 base and J by 2 bases, and 12 bases separated the two germline ends.